The TCR beta chain described here comes from a study of shared clonotypes between healthy human individuals. The overall study: CD4 naive and CD4 memory each took three plates per donor, while CD8 naive took two and CD8 memory one.

Sequencing used immunoSEQ multiplex PCR; TCRdb keeps in-frame clones, though not all of them. The top ten clones hold approximately 0.5% of a sample with roughly 1,000,000 clones, around three quarters of them seen once. This CDR3 has 13 amino acids. V was clipped by 5 bases and J by 2 bases, with 7 bases between them. The germline V gene has CDR1 PRHDT and CDR2 FYEKMQ (reference sequence). The chain carries TRBV13 and TRBJ2-1; D gene unclear. Sequenced: memory CD4+ T cells from PBMCs. As for subset: CD45RA-negative fraction. The clonotype originates from a man aged 18 to 30 in good health. Some clones in this sample may be carry-over from other donors' samples. The DNA of the CDR3 is TGTGCCAGCAGCCTTACCCCCTACAATGAGCAGTTCTTC. This codes for CASSLTPYNEQFF.